Ten or more counts support the clone carrying this T cell receptor beta chain. This specimen comes from a study of T cells in Graves' hyperthyroidism and ophthalmopathy. The authors took PBMCs from 7.5 to 10 ml fresh peripheral blood. Amplification targeted TCR beta CDR3 regions from RNA transcripts. The HTBI primer set was used in a first-round RT-PCR of the TCR CDR3. One entry per CDR3 protein, called by TCRdb with MiXCR from the multiplex PCR reads. This repertoire shows under 300,000 distinct CDR3 sequences, 22% found once; its top ten account for 64%. The CDR3 length is 14 residues. Trimming left V 1 base short and J 4 bases short, with 10 bases between. Germline CDR1 is SNHLY and CDR2 is FYNNEI.

The chain is built from TRBV2 and TRBJ1-1; D gene uncertain. Material: blood. This clonotype was sampled from a man between 25 and 39 years old with Graves' ophthalmopathy. This CDR3 is CASSEDAEGTEAFF. For the CDR3, the DNA is TGTGCCAGCAGTGAAGACGCGGAAGGCACTGAAGCTTTCTTT. The complete variable domain, with remaining parts taken from reference TRBV2 and TRBJ1-1, reads EPEVTQTPSHQVTQMGQEVILRCVPISNHLYFYWYRQILGQKVEFLVSFYNNEISEKSEIFDDQFSVERPDGSNFTLKIRSTKLEDSAMYFCASSEDAEGTEAFFGQGTRLTVV.